This entry lists 5 T cell receptor beta chains sequenced from one sample in a study of control samples from healthy donors and cancer patients. TCRdb's copy holds only in-frame clones and misses some; the assay was immunoSEQ multiplex PCR. The sample records about 220,000 clones, over 90% being singletons. Sequenced sample: blood. These receptors originate from a middle-aged man in good health.

V gene TRBV25-1 combines with J gene TRBJ2-2; the match to TRBD1 covers 7 bases. The CDR3 extends over 15 amino acids. With 6 bases clipped from V and 0 bases from J, the junction kept 4 bases outside the gene matches. Germline CDR1 MGHDK, CDR2 SYGVNS. For the CDR3, the DNA is TGTGCCAGCAGGTTCGGACAGGCGAACACCGGGGAGCTGTTTTTT. Its protein is CASRFGQANTGELFF.

Written as DNA, the CDR3 is TGTGCCAGCAGTCCCCAGGGACAGGGATTCGCTGGGGCCAACGTCCTGACTTTC. Translating it yields CASSPQGQGFAGANVLTF. The chain couples TRBV2 to TRBJ2-6; 9 bases align to TRBD1. The CDR3 has 18 amino acids. Germline-derived CDR1 and CDR2 are SNHLY and FYNNEI. The V gene end was trimmed by 5 bases and the J gene end by 2 bases; junction bases not matched to a gene: 10.

CDR3 in DNA: TGTGCCAGCAGTCGGACAGGGGAATATCAGCCCCAGCATTTT. As protein: CASSRTGEYQPQHF. V and J are TRBV25-1 and TRBJ1-5, with 9 bases identical to TRBD1. V trimming: 5 bases; J trimming: 5 bases; junction bases outside the gene matches: 4. The V gene's germline CDR1 is MGHDK and CDR2 SYGVNS. This CDR3 region has 14 residues.

The chain is built from TRBV28 and TRBJ2-7, with D perhaps TRBD2 (6 bases). Germline values: CDR1 MDHEN, CDR2 SYDVKM. The CDR3 consists of 14 residues. Trimming removed 3 bases from V and 3 bases from J, with 12 bases in between. The CDR3 loop reads CASSFQTRVYEQYV. The CDR3 nucleotides are TGTGCCAGCAGTTTTCAGACTAGGGTCTACGAGCAGTACGTC.

The chain couples TRBV18 to TRBJ2-7; D is possibly TRBD2 (5 bases). The CDR3 consists of 15 residues. Germline V gives CDR1 KGHSH, CDR2 LQKENI. The germline V and J ends were trimmed by 3 bases and 1 base, with 13 bases remaining between them. CDR3 sequence: CASSPGLGVSYEQYF. The CDR3 coding sequence is TGTGCCAGCTCACCGGGGTTGGGAGTATCCTACGAGCAGTACTTC.